The source of this T cell receptor (beta chain) is a study of OX40 agonist ivuxolimab in advanced cancers. Looking at the study overall: In this trial design, patients received ivuxolimab intravenously at 0.01 to 10 mg/kg every 2 weeks. General study points: The study did not work out the antigen specificity of the expanded peripheral T cells.

In the case of this clone: Its cognate antigen is unknown.

Blood specimens came from baseline, cycle 4 day 1, and cycle 7 day 1. Sequencing used immunoSEQ multiplex PCR; TCRdb keeps in-frame clones, though not all of them. The table records around 95,000 clones, approximately 90% of them present only once. The CDR3 has 15 residues. The germline CDR1 and CDR2 sequences are SGHTA and FQGTGA. The material was CD4+ or CD8+ T cells sorted from blood, obtained in a trial of the OX40 agonist ivuxolimab. The sequence was collected from an adult with an advanced solid tumor such as melanoma, head and neck, liver or kidney cancer. The genes are TRBV7-3 and TRBJ2-5, with 12 bases matching TRBD2. TRBJ2-7 explains the end of the DNA better; the J call may be wrong. CDR3 nucleotide sequence: TGTGCCAGCAGCCCGGGGACTAGCGGGCGCTACGAGCAGTACTTC. This codes for CASSPGTSGRYEQYF.